The 7 T cell receptor beta chains in this list originate from one sample, sequenced in a study of blood T cell repertoires in COVID-19. The protocol was immunoSEQ multiplex PCR, while the TCRdb copy is restricted to in-frame clones and leaves out a portion. The sample includes under 300,000 clones, about nine tenths of them seen just once. Sequencing used peripheral blood. Receptors were obtained from a woman aged 40-49 years with acute or convalescent COVID-19.

V gene TRBV6-6 combines with J gene TRBJ1-1; D possibly corresponds to TRBD1 (6 bases). Per germline, CDR1 MNHNY and CDR2 SVGAGI (reference sequence). The CDR3 contains 15 residues. V was shortened by 8 bases and J by 0 bases, with 16 bases between the two germline ends. CDR3 residues: CASQRGQGMNTEAFF. In DNA, the CDR3 is TGTGCCAGCCAGAGGGGACAAGGCATGAACACTGAAGCTTTCTTT.

In the case of this clone: A junction boundary mismatches the germline segment, possibly from a read error. For the CDR3, the DNA is TGTGCCAGCAGCAAAGGGACAGGGGTGAACATCGGGGAGCTGTTTTTT. It translates to CASSKGTGVNIGELFF. The V call is TRBV5-6, the J call TRBJ2-2; 10 nucleotides match TRBD1. This CDR3 contains 16 residues. Germline CDR1 SGHDT, CDR2 YYEEEE.

V gene TRBV18 combines with J gene TRBJ2-7; D might be TRBD1 (5 bases). With 2 bases removed from V and 7 bases from J, the gap between germline ends came to 15 bases. Germline V gene sequence: CDR1 KGHSH, CDR2 LQKENI. This CDR3 is built from 14 residues. The CDR3 nucleotides are TGTGCCAGCTCACCATCTGACAGACGGAGAGAGCAGTACGTC. Its translation is CASSPSDRRREQYV.

This sequence joins TRBV5-6 and TRBJ2-3; D unclear. V dropped 0 bases and J dropped 4 bases, with 3 bases sitting between them. Looked up from germline, CDR1 is SGHDT and CDR2 is YYEEEE. The CDR3 runs 12 residues. The CDR3 bases are TGTGCCAGCAGCTTGGCCGCAGATACGCAGTATTTT. As protein: CASSLAADTQYF.

The chain recombines TRBV5-8 with TRBJ1-2; 9 bases are shared with TRBD1. CDR3 length: 16 residues. V dropped 2 bases and J dropped 2; count of bases not matched to a gene: 7. From germline, CDR1 is SGHTS and CDR2 YDEGEE. CDR3 loop: CASSLYRGPANYGYTF. CDR3 nucleotide sequence: TGTGCCAGCAGCTTATACAGGGGGCCTGCAAACTATGGCTACACCTTC.

This chain uses TRBV21-1 with TRBJ1-5; TRBD1 was called by the table and not checked on the DNA. TRBV21-1 is a pseudogene locus. This CDR3 contains 15 residues. Written as DNA, the CDR3 is TGTGCCAGCAGGGACAACAGCTATAGCAATCAGCCCCAGCATTTT. Translation gives CASRDNSYSNQPQHF.

In the case of this clone: The same CDR3 also results from other DNA sequences found in this sample. The J gene is TRBJ1-1, the V gene TRBV30, with 7 nucleotides matching TRBD1. The CDR3 is made up of 13 amino acids. The V gene's germline CDR1 is GTSNPN and CDR2 SVGIG (reference sequence). V lost 2 bases to trimming and J lost 5 bases; unmatched junction nucleotides: 5. The CDR3 DNA sequence: TGTGCCTGGAGTCAGGGGGTTGGGACTGAAGCTTTCTTT. Translating it yields CAWSQGVGTEAFF.